Sequencing of this TCR beta chain was carried out in a study of beta chain features in type 1 diabetes. Findings of the study overall: High TCR expression in some cells could lead to their over-representation in cDNA sequencing. Naive, central memory and Treg TCRB repertoires seemed to resemble each other more closely in patients than they did in healthy donors.

Each of the CD4+ naive, central memory, regulatory and stem cell-like memory populations was sorted via CD45RO/CCR7/CD25/CD127/CD95/CD27. Purity exceeded 95% in all sorted populations. Points on this clone: Its antigen is unidentified.

TCRB transcripts that were expressed got sequenced, as all of the isolated RNA had been reverse transcribed. Sequenced by immunoSEQ multiplex PCR; TCRdb stores in-frame clones only, minus some. Here the sample spans about 180,000 clones, around 13% being singletons. The sample was central memory CD4+ T cells from blood. The clonotype comes from a woman in her late teens or twenties in good health.

The CDR3 is CASSWGDRGGAGQPQHF. As DNA, the CDR3 is TGTGCCAGCAGCTGGGGGGACAGGGGCGGCGCGGGTCAGCCCCAGCATTTT. The V call is TRBV7-9, the J call TRBJ1-5; 10 bases are a match to TRBD1. The V and J ends lost 4 bases and 6 bases, in that order; junction bases with no gene match: 12. The CDR3 length is 17 residues. Germline V gives CDR1 SEHNR, CDR2 FQNEAQ (reference sequence).